This TCR beta chain was obtained from a study of T cell responses to AZD1222 COVID-19 vaccine. Whole-study context: Second-dose intervals of approximately 4 or approximately 12 weeks were pooled.

The CDR3 is 17 amino acids. V was shortened by 5 bases and J by 15 bases, with 29 bases between the two germline ends. Germline loops: CDR1 SGHTA, CDR2 FQGNSA. The table came from immunoSEQ multiplex PCR; TCRdb's copy has only in-frame clones and leaves some out. The top ten hold under 3.5% of the sample, which has around 110,000 clones, approximately 90% seen once. Here the sequenced sample was peripheral blood, taken on day 0 of AZD1222 vaccination. This chain joins TRBV7-2 and TRBJ1-6; D perhaps matches TRBD1 (6 bases). The TCR comes from an adult in good health. CDR3 sequence: CASSAVGPGAPLRNLHF. The CDR3 bases are TGTGCCAGCAGCGCCGTCGGGCCAGGGGCCCCTTTGCGGAACCTCCACTTT.